Described below is a single T cell receptor beta chain sequence and its context. Which antigen it targets is not known. No much larger clone is present one base from it, and per-base qualities are unavailable. This entry is derived from a study of patients and donors after allogeneic stem cell transplantation (dated by TCRdb to the early 2020s). Libraries were made using RT-PCR. The sequencer listed for this sample is NextSeq 550. TCRdb ran its own pipeline on the public reads, namely fastp trimming at Q25 and MiXCR clone calling, and kept in-frame beta chains. Entries that share a CDR3 protein sequence are merged under the most common genes and DNA. This sample comprises approximately 220,000 distinct CDR3 sequences, around two fifths of them detected only once. The biggest ten clones account for 11% of the sample. Trimming costs V 3 bases and J 6 bases, and their ends lie 17 bases apart. The CDR3 measures 14 amino acids from cysteine to phenylalanine. Of all the DNA, just the CDR3 is kept, 42 bases in frame from base 1. In the germline V gene (reference sequence), CDR1 corresponds to DFQATT and CDR2 to SNEGSKA.

The sequence links TRBV20-1 to TRBJ1-1; matching of 5 bases hints at TRBD1 as the D gene. The sample consisted of blood, either unsorted or a sorted T cell fraction (not recorded which). The receptor was derived from a human donor who was either an allogeneic HSCT recipient or a stem cell or donor lymphocyte infusion donor (not recorded which). It is not recorded whose cells these are; they may come from a transplant donor. The nucleotide sequence is TGCAGTGCTAGTCCCCGGGGGGGGACTTCTGAAGCTTTCTTT. Its coded protein is CSASPRGGTSEAFF.